These T cell receptor beta chains were read from a single sample in a study of T cell repertoires in cytomegalovirus infection. TCRdb redid the calling of the reads with MiXCR, one entry per CDR3 protein. Of 480,000 or so distinct CDR3 sequences listed, about 11% are singletons. The sequenced material came from PBMCs. Every receptor here comes from a human donor in good health (CMV status not recorded). Some clones in this sample may be carry-over from other donors' samples. Each CDR3 is given with its conserved first and last residue. Fields, in order: CDR3 length, clone size, J gene, D gene, V gene, CDR3 DNA, CDR3 protein. A D gene is named only where the DNA matches it firmly. Only part of the rows carry a size: once, few, many, or a class if the clone is expanded.

cdr3_length: 16
clone_size: many
j_call: TRBJ2-1
d_call: TRBD2
v_call: TRBV7-9
cdr3_nt: TGTGCCAGCAAAGGACTAGCGGGAGAGGCCTACAATGAGCAGTTCTTC
cdr3_aa: CASKGLAGEAYNEQFF

cdr3_length: 13
clone_size: many
j_call: TRBJ2-5
d_call: -
v_call: TRBV7-2
cdr3_nt: TGTGCCAGCAACCTAGGGTTCCTGGAGACCCAGTACTTC
cdr3_aa: CASNLGFLETQYF

cdr3_length: 14
clone_size: many
j_call: TRBJ2-5
d_call: -
v_call: TRBV11-3
cdr3_nt: TGTGCCAGCAGCTTAGATGGGACACAAGAGACCCAGTACTTC
cdr3_aa: CASSLDGTQETQYF

cdr3_length: 14
clone_size: many
j_call: TRBJ2-7
d_call: -
v_call: TRBV5-6
cdr3_nt: TGTGCCAGCAGCCCCACCGAAAATAGATGGGAGCAGTACTTC
cdr3_aa: CASSPTENRWEQYF

cdr3_length: 14
clone_size: many
j_call: TRBJ2-7
d_call: -
v_call: TRBV27
cdr3_nt: TGTGCCAGCAGCCCCGGGACCGGTCCCCACGAGCAGTACTTC
cdr3_aa: CASSPGTGPHEQYF

cdr3_length: 16
clone_size: -
j_call: TRBJ2-7
d_call: TRBD2
v_call: TRBV5-1
cdr3_nt: TGCGCCAGCAGCTCGGCTACTAGCGGGATAACCTACGAGCAGTACTTC
cdr3_aa: CASSSATSGITYEQYF

cdr3_length: 16
clone_size: -
j_call: TRBJ2-1
d_call: TRBD2
v_call: TRBV27
cdr3_nt: TGTGCCAGCAGAGACCGGACTAGCGGGGGGTACAATGAGCAGTTCTTC
cdr3_aa: CASRDRTSGGYNEQFF

cdr3_length: 16
clone_size: -
j_call: TRBJ1-2
d_call: -
v_call: TRBV15
cdr3_nt: TGTGCCACCAGCAGAGATGACCCAGGGATTAACTATGGCTACACCTTC
cdr3_aa: CATSRDDPGINYGYTF

cdr3_length: 14
clone_size: many
j_call: TRBJ2-1
d_call: -
v_call: TRBV28
cdr3_nt: TGTGCCAGCAGTTCCCTTGGGCGGGACGGCGAGCAGTTCTTC
cdr3_aa: CASSSLGRDGEQFF

cdr3_length: 17
clone_size: few
j_call: TRBJ1-6
d_call: TRBD1
v_call: TRBV2
cdr3_nt: TGTGCCAGCGCGGGACAGGGGCCTACACAGGGTCATTCACCCCTCCACTTT
cdr3_aa: CASAGQGPTQGHSPLHF

cdr3_length: 12
clone_size: -
j_call: TRBJ2-1
d_call: TRBD1
v_call: TRBV6-2/TRBV6-3
cdr3_nt: TGTGCCAGCAGTCGGACAGGGGATTTGCAGTTCTTC
cdr3_aa: CASSRTGDLQFF

cdr3_length: 13
clone_size: few
j_call: TRBJ2-4
d_call: -
v_call: TRBV6-6
cdr3_nt: TGTGCCAGCAGGCAGACAGAAAGAAACATTCAGTACTTC
cdr3_aa: CASRQTERNIQYF

cdr3_length: 13
clone_size: -
j_call: TRBJ2-7
d_call: -
v_call: TRBV12-5
cdr3_nt: TGTGCTAGTGGTTTGTCTGTCTCCTACGAGCAGTACTTC
cdr3_aa: CASGLSVSYEQYF

cdr3_length: 16
clone_size: few
j_call: TRBJ2-3
d_call: TRBD1
v_call: TRBV13
cdr3_nt: TGTGCCAGCAGCTCCCGGGACAGGCAAAACACAGATACGCAGTATTTT
cdr3_aa: CASSSRDRQNTDTQYF

cdr3_length: 12
clone_size: -
j_call: TRBJ1-2
d_call: -
v_call: TRBV20-1
cdr3_nt: TGCAGTGCTAGAGATACTCAGGAGGGCTACACCTTC
cdr3_aa: CSARDTQEGYTF

cdr3_length: 16
clone_size: many
j_call: TRBJ2-7
d_call: TRBD1
v_call: TRBV6-1
cdr3_nt: TGTGCCAGCAGTCAAAACCGCTGGGACAGCTCCTACGAGCAGTACTTC
cdr3_aa: CASSQNRWDSSYEQYF

cdr3_length: 18
clone_size: many
j_call: TRBJ2-4
d_call: TRBD2
v_call: TRBV7-8
cdr3_nt: TGTGCCAGCAGCTTAGCCAGATGGGCCGGGACTACAATCTCGGTTCAGTACTTC
cdr3_aa: CASSLARWAGTTISVQYF

cdr3_length: 14
clone_size: -
j_call: TRBJ2-1
d_call: -
v_call: TRBV30
cdr3_nt: TGTGCCTGGAATAAGGGGGTAAGAGCCAATGAGCAGTTCTTC
cdr3_aa: CAWNKGVRANEQFF

cdr3_length: 15
clone_size: -
j_call: TRBJ2-1
d_call: -
v_call: TRBV6-2/TRBV6-3
cdr3_nt: TGTGCCAGCACTAAAGGAGGGGGCCCCTACAATGAGCAGTTCTTC
cdr3_aa: CASTKGGGPYNEQFF

cdr3_length: 15
clone_size: -
j_call: TRBJ2-7
d_call: -
v_call: TRBV6-2/TRBV6-3
cdr3_nt: TGTGCCAGCACCCCCGCTAGAGGGTACCCCTACGAGCAGTACTTC
cdr3_aa: CASTPARGYPYEQYF

cdr3_length: 14
clone_size: many
j_call: TRBJ2-7
d_call: -
v_call: TRBV7-2
cdr3_nt: TGTGCCAGCAGCTTAGGTGGACCCCCAAACGAGCAGTACTTC
cdr3_aa: CASSLGGPPNEQYF

cdr3_length: 15
clone_size: many
j_call: TRBJ2-1
d_call: -
v_call: TRBV2
cdr3_nt: TGTGCCAGCAGTCCAGGTGATGCACAAATTTTTGGGCAGTTCTTC
cdr3_aa: CASSPGDAQIFGQFF

cdr3_length: 15
clone_size: many
j_call: TRBJ2-4
d_call: -
v_call: TRBV12-3/TRBV12-4
cdr3_nt: TGTGCCAGCAGTTCCGGACGGGTAGCCAAAAACATTCAGTACTTC
cdr3_aa: CASSSGRVAKNIQYF

cdr3_length: 15
clone_size: few
j_call: TRBJ2-6
d_call: TRBD2
v_call: TRBV13
cdr3_nt: TGTGCCAGCAGCTTACTAGCGGGAGACCCCAACGTCCTGACTTTC
cdr3_aa: CASSLLAGDPNVLTF

cdr3_length: 16
clone_size: -
j_call: TRBJ2-2
d_call: TRBD2
v_call: TRBV15
cdr3_nt: TGTGCCACCAGCAGAGCCCCGGGAGGCGGCACCGGGGAGCTGTTTTTT
cdr3_aa: CATSRAPGGGTGELFF

cdr3_length: 16
clone_size: few
j_call: TRBJ2-1
d_call: TRBD2
v_call: TRBV7-9
cdr3_nt: TGTGCCAGCAGCACTAGCGGGGGGGGTTACAATGCTGAGCAGTTCTTC
cdr3_aa: CASSTSGGGYNAEQFF

cdr3_length: 14
clone_size: many
j_call: TRBJ1-2
d_call: -
v_call: TRBV7-9
cdr3_nt: TGTGCCAGCAGCCCAGACAGGTCCCGGTATGGCTACACCTTC
cdr3_aa: CASSPDRSRYGYTF

cdr3_length: 15
clone_size: many
j_call: TRBJ1-1
d_call: -
v_call: TRBV6-1
cdr3_nt: TGTGCCAGCAGGGGCAGCGGGATCCGGAACACTGAAGCTTTCTTT
cdr3_aa: CASRGSGIRNTEAFF

cdr3_length: 13
clone_size: -
j_call: TRBJ2-7
d_call: -
v_call: TRBV20-1
cdr3_nt: TGCAGTGCTAGAGTTGGGTCCGAGGACGAGCAGTACTTC
cdr3_aa: CSARVGSEDEQYF

cdr3_length: 16
clone_size: many
j_call: TRBJ2-1
d_call: -
v_call: TRBV19
cdr3_nt: TGTGCCAGTAGTCCGCGAGGGGCGGGGATTATAAATGAGCAGTTCTTC
cdr3_aa: CASSPRGAGIINEQFF

cdr3_length: 12
clone_size: many
j_call: TRBJ2-7
d_call: -
v_call: TRBV7-3
cdr3_nt: TGTGCCAGCAGCCAACCGGATCACGAGCAGTACTTC
cdr3_aa: CASSQPDHEQYF

cdr3_length: 15
clone_size: many
j_call: TRBJ2-1
d_call: TRBD2
v_call: TRBV7-3
cdr3_nt: TGTGCCAGCAGCTTAAGGCTAGCGGAGGCCAATGAGCAGTTCTTC
cdr3_aa: CASSLRLAEANEQFF

cdr3_length: 15
clone_size: few
j_call: TRBJ1-5
d_call: TRBD1
v_call: TRBV9
cdr3_nt: TGTGCCAGCAGCGCGGGGACAGGCCTCAATCAGCCCCAGCATTTT
cdr3_aa: CASSAGTGLNQPQHF

cdr3_length: 15
clone_size: -
j_call: TRBJ1-1
d_call: -
v_call: TRBV12-3/TRBV12-4
cdr3_nt: TGTGCCAGCAGTTTAACACGGACGGGGGACACTGAAGCTTTCTTT
cdr3_aa: CASSLTRTGDTEAFF

cdr3_length: 20
clone_size: many
j_call: TRBJ2-6
d_call: -
v_call: TRBV7-6
cdr3_nt: TGTGCCAGCAGCTTAGCGCTTAGGCGGGTTCAGGAGTCTGGGGCCAACGTCCTGACTTTC
cdr3_aa: CASSLALRRVQESGANVLTF

cdr3_length: 15
clone_size: many
j_call: TRBJ1-5
d_call: -
v_call: TRBV10-3
cdr3_nt: TGTGCCACAGTACCTGGGGCAGGGAGGAATCAGCCCCAGCATTTT
cdr3_aa: CATVPGAGRNQPQHF

cdr3_length: 13
clone_size: many
j_call: TRBJ2-5
d_call: -
v_call: TRBV7-2
cdr3_nt: TGTGCCAGCAGCCCGGTATACCAAGAGACCCAGTACTTC
cdr3_aa: CASSPVYQETQYF

cdr3_length: 14
clone_size: many
j_call: TRBJ2-5
d_call: -
v_call: TRBV7-3
cdr3_nt: TGTGCCAGCAGCTTAAACGGGGATAGAAAGACCCAGTACTTC
cdr3_aa: CASSLNGDRKTQYF

cdr3_length: 15
clone_size: -
j_call: TRBJ2-1
d_call: -
v_call: TRBV28
cdr3_nt: TGTGCCAGCAGTCCCCCCGGGACAACCTACAATGAGCAGTTCTTC
cdr3_aa: CASSPPGTTYNEQFF

cdr3_length: 13
clone_size: many
j_call: TRBJ1-2
d_call: -
v_call: TRBV28
cdr3_nt: TGTGCCAGCAGGGTACGGGACCCGTATGGCTACACCTTC
cdr3_aa: CASRVRDPYGYTF

cdr3_length: 13
clone_size: many
j_call: TRBJ2-5
d_call: TRBD1
v_call: TRBV6-5
cdr3_nt: TGTGCCAGCGGGAACAGGGGGCGAGAGACCCAGTACTTC
cdr3_aa: CASGNRGRETQYF

cdr3_length: 15
clone_size: -
j_call: TRBJ1-5
d_call: -
v_call: TRBV5-5
cdr3_nt: TGTGCCAGCAGTCCCCGGGGCGCCTTGAATCAGCCCCAGCATTTT
cdr3_aa: CASSPRGALNQPQHF

cdr3_length: 16
clone_size: -
j_call: TRBJ2-5
d_call: -
v_call: TRBV4-1
cdr3_nt: TGCGCCAGCAGCCAAGGGTCAGGACAGGGAGGGGAGACCCAGTACTTC
cdr3_aa: CASSQGSGQGGETQYF

cdr3_length: 14
clone_size: -
j_call: TRBJ1-4
d_call: -
v_call: TRBV3-1
cdr3_nt: TGTGCCAGCAGCCAAGAAGCGGGCGGGGAAAAACTGTTTTTT
cdr3_aa: CASSQEAGGEKLFF

cdr3_length: 18
clone_size: many
j_call: TRBJ1-2
d_call: TRBD1
v_call: TRBV7-8
cdr3_nt: TGTGCCAGCAGCTCCCAACCGGGACAGGGGTATGCTAACTATGGCTACACCTTC
cdr3_aa: CASSSQPGQGYANYGYTF

cdr3_length: 13
clone_size: many
j_call: TRBJ2-1
d_call: -
v_call: TRBV12-3/TRBV12-4
cdr3_nt: TGTGCCAGCAGGGGGGACGGGTACAATGAGCAGTTCTTC
cdr3_aa: CASRGDGYNEQFF

cdr3_length: 23
clone_size: -
j_call: TRBJ2-2
d_call: TRBD2
v_call: TRBV28
cdr3_nt: TGTGCCAGCAGTTCCAGTCCTACCCTCACCGGCCTAGCGGGAGATCTTAGCACCGGGGAGCTGTTTTTT
cdr3_aa: CASSSSPTLTGLAGDLSTGELFF

cdr3_length: 16
clone_size: many
j_call: TRBJ1-4
d_call: -
v_call: TRBV7-8
cdr3_nt: TGTGCCAGCAGCCCCAAAAACAGGGCCCTTAATGAAAAACTGTTTTTT
cdr3_aa: CASSPKNRALNEKLFF

cdr3_length: 18
clone_size: many
j_call: TRBJ2-2
d_call: TRBD1
v_call: TRBV6-5
cdr3_nt: TGTGCCAGCAGTTACCCGTTGGACAGGCCGCCGGGCACCGGGGAGCTGTTTTTT
cdr3_aa: CASSYPLDRPPGTGELFF

cdr3_length: 14
clone_size: -
j_call: TRBJ2-1
d_call: -
v_call: TRBV20-1
cdr3_nt: TGCAGTGCTAGTCGCGGTGGGCCCTACAATGAGCAGTTCTTC
cdr3_aa: CSASRGGPYNEQFF